The 20 T cell receptor beta chains in this list originate from one sample, sequenced in a study of cytomegalovirus exposure and HLA in healthy donors. Primers included in the PCR were 60 Vbeta and 13 Jbeta primers. The method was immunoSEQ multiplex PCR; TCRdb's version includes in-frame clones alone and lacks a portion of them. The sample holds about 160,000 clones, nearly 80% seen once. Sequenced: PBMCs. The receptor source for this set is a woman in her fifties or sixties in good health and CMV-seropositive.

This sequence joins TRBV5-1 and TRBJ1-2, with 9 bases identical to TRBD1. Unmatched junction bases numbered 8, after V lost 5 bases and J lost 3 bases. In germline, CDR1 is SGHRS, CDR2 YFSETQ. The length of the CDR3 is 15 residues. Here the CDR3 DNA reads TGCGCCAGCAGAACCACAGGGGGCGCACACTATGGCTACACCTTC. Amino acids: CASRTTGGAHYGYTF.

V is TRBV4-1 and J is TRBJ1-5, with D maybe TRBD1 (6 bases). The germline V and J ends were trimmed by 1 base and 4 bases, with 14 bases remaining between them. CDR1 is MGHRA, CDR2 YSYEKL, per germline. There are 16 residues in the CDR3. The CDR3 region has the DNA TGCGCCAGCAGCCAAGCGAGTTTGGGACAAAATCAGCCCCAGCATTTT. Protein sequence: CASSQASLGQNQPQHF.

The rearrangement links TRBV6-6 to TRBJ2-7; D is perhaps TRBD2 (6 bases). Germline loops: CDR1 MNHNY, CDR2 SVGAGI (reference sequence). The V gene lost 5 bases and the J gene lost 7 bases, with 24 bases spanning the gap. The CDR3 runs 16 residues. The chain's CDR3 is CASSSLGVNLGGEQYF. CDR3 bases: TGTGCCAGCAGTAGCCTCGGAGTGAACCTGGGGGGAGAGCAGTACTTC.

The genes are TRBV19 and TRBJ1-5; D is perhaps TRBD1 (6 bases). The length of the CDR3 is 13 residues. In germline, CDR1 is LNHDA, CDR2 SQIVND (reference sequence). V was clipped by 7 bases and J by 3 bases, with 10 bases between them. Here the CDR3 reads CASTGQFNQPQHF. The CDR3 DNA sequence: TGTGCCAGTACCGGACAGTTCAATCAGCCCCAGCATTTT. Supplemented by reference TRBV19 and TRBJ1-5, the full variable domain reads DGGITQSPKYLFRKEGQNVTLSCEQNLNHDAMYWYRQDPGQGLRLIYYSQIVNDFQKGDIAEGYSVSREKKESFPLTVTSAQKNPTAFYLCASTGQFNQPQHFGDGTRLSIL.

The chain has TRBV2 and TRBJ1-5; possibly TRBD1 for D (6 bases). The germline V gene encodes CDR1 SNHLY and CDR2 FYNNEI. Trimming left V 4 bases short and J 2 bases short, with 12 bases between. This CDR3 is 15 amino acids long. The chain's CDR3 is CASSARTAGNQPQHF. CDR3 DNA sequence: TGTGCCAGCAGTGCCCGGACAGCGGGCAATCAGCCCCAGCATTTT.

This chain uses TRBV5-4 with TRBJ2-3, with a weak D call TRBD2 (5 bases). Germline-derived CDR1 and CDR2 are SGHNT and YYREEE (reference sequence). The CDR3 sequence is 13 residues long. Trimming cost V 1 base and J 6 bases, with 9 bases left between them. This chain's CDR3 is CASSLTGSDTQYF. The DNA of the CDR3 is TGTGCCAGCAGCTTGACGGGATCGGATACGCAGTATTTT.

The CDR3 DNA reads TGCGCCAGCAGCGCGCGGGTGGCAACTAATGAAAAACTGTTTTTT. Its translation is CASSARVATNEKLFF. V gene TRBV5-1 combines with J gene TRBJ1-4; D gene ambiguous. V was cut by 4 bases and J by 0 bases, with 10 bases left in between. The CDR3 has 15 amino acids. Germline loops: CDR1 SGHRS, CDR2 YFSETQ.

The genes are TRBV7-2 and TRBJ2-7; 11 bases map to TRBD1. V dropped 3 bases and J dropped 5; count of bases not matched to a gene: 6. The CDR3 contains 15 residues. Germline CDR1 and CDR2: SGHTA and FQGNSA. The CDR3 loop reads CASSLMGQGVDEQYF. CDR3 DNA: TGTGCCAGCAGCTTGATGGGACAGGGGGTGGACGAGCAGTACTTC.

V usage is TRBV18 and J usage is TRBJ1-1; D remains ambiguous. Trimming removed 0 bases at V and 1 base at J, with 6 bases between. This CDR3 has 14 amino acids. Germline CDR1 and CDR2: KGHSH and LQKENI. Here the CDR3 DNA reads TGTGCCAGCTCACCACCGTTCGGGAACACTGAAGCTTTCTTT. Encoded protein: CASSPPFGNTEAFF.

This clone occurred a few times. V is TRBV5-1 and J is TRBJ2-7, with 10 bases lining up with TRBD1. CDR1 and CDR2 from the germline V gene are SGHRS and YFSETQ. The CDR3 runs to 14 residues. Losses at the gene ends were 5 bases for V and 3 bases for J; bases not matched to a gene: 5. The CDR3 sequence is CASSRGQGIYEQYF. CDR3 coding DNA: TGCGCCAGCAGTCGGGGACAGGGGATCTACGAGCAGTACTTC.

The chain uses TRBV9 and TRBJ1-1, with D perhaps matching TRBD1 (5 bases). V was trimmed by 2 bases and J by 5 bases, leaving 16 bases between them. The CDR3 spans 15 residues. Germline CDR1 SGDLS, CDR2 YYNGEE. CDR3 bases: TGTGCCAGCAGCGTGGAAGCATGGGGGGGAACTGAAGCTTTCTTT. Its translation: CASSVEAWGGTEAFF.

The V call is TRBV2, the J call TRBJ2-3; D not resolved. The CDR3 is 13 amino acids. From germline, CDR1 is SNHLY and CDR2 FYNNEI. Deletions cut 7 bases from V and 4 bases from J, with 12 bases between. In nucleotides, the CDR3 is TGTGCCAGCATCCTCACCCACTCAGATACGCAGTATTTT. It is translated as CASILTHSDTQYF. Based on the CDR3 plus reference TRBV2 and TRBJ2-3, the full variable domain is EPEVTQTPSHQVTQMGQEVILRCVPISNHLYFYWYRQILGQKVEFLVSFYNNEISEKSEIFDDQFSVERPDGSNFTLKIRSTKLEDSAMYFCASILTHSDTQYFGPGTRLTVL.

The genes are TRBV7-2 and TRBJ2-5; 8 bases map to TRBD2. V lost 1 base, J lost 5 bases, and 12 bases stayed unmatched. Germline CDR1 SGHTA, CDR2 FQGNSA. The CDR3 loop spans 17 amino acids. The CDR3 coding sequence is TGTGCCAGCAGCTTAGAGGACGGGACTAGTATAACGGAGACCCAGTACTTC. This codes for CASSLEDGTSITETQYF. Together with reference TRBV7-2 and TRBJ2-5, the CDR3 gives the full variable domain: GAGVSQSPSNKVTEKGKDVELRCDPISGHTALYWYRQSLGQGLEFLIYFQGNSAPDKSGLPSDRFSAERTGGSVSTLTIQRTQQEDSAVYLCASSLEDGTSITETQYFGPGTRLLVL.

This clone was seen more than once but under ten times. The V gene is TRBV2, the J gene TRBJ1-4; D might be TRBD1 (5 bases). The germline V gene encodes CDR1 SNHLY and CDR2 FYNNEI. The V and J ends lost 0 bases and 1 base respectively, with 15 bases between them. CDR3 length equals 18 residues. CDR3 in amino acids: CASSEARRRQLTNEKLFF. The CDR3 nucleotides read TGTGCCAGCAGTGAAGCCCGCCGCCGACAGTTAACTAATGAAAAACTGTTTTTT.

V and J are TRBV6-5 and TRBJ1-4, with a possible D match to TRBD1 (5 bases). Trimming took 0 bases from V and 5 from J, leaving 13 bases between them. Germline-derived CDR1 and CDR2 are MNHEY and SVGAGI. The CDR3 is 16 amino acids. The CDR3 bases are TGTGCCAGCAGTTACTCGATTCGCCGGGGGAATGAAAAACTGTTTTTT. It yields the protein CASSYSIRRGNEKLFF.

V is TRBV19 and J is TRBJ2-7; weak D call: TRBD1 (6 bases). Germline V gene lookup returns CDR1 LNHDA and CDR2 SQIVND (reference sequence). The V gene lost 3 bases and the J gene lost 4 bases, with 13 bases spanning the gap. This CDR3 is built from 14 residues. CDR3 in DNA: TGTGCCAGTAGTATTGGGGGCCTCATTTACGAGCAGTACTTC. The encoded protein is CASSIGGLIYEQYF.

The J gene is TRBJ2-1, the V gene TRBV29-1; TRBD2 matches at 10 bases. V was pared by 4 bases and J by 10 bases, with 10 bases of the junction left unmatched. Germline V gene lookup returns CDR1 SQVTM and CDR2 ANQGSEA. The CDR3 length is 14 residues. CDR3 coding DNA: TGCAGCGTTGCGGTTCGACTAGCGGGTAACGAGCAGTTCTTC. Its translation: CSVAVRLAGNEQFF.

This rearrangement joins TRBV25-1 to TRBJ2-5; D is perhaps TRBD2 (5 bases). The V end lost 4 bases, the J end lost 0 bases, and 15 bases lay between the germline ends. This CDR3 region has 16 residues. Germline CDR1 MGHDK, CDR2 SYGVNS. The CDR3 spells CASSGSSAWYQETQYF. Written as DNA, the CDR3 is TGTGCCAGCAGTGGGAGTAGCGCCTGGTACCAAGAGACCCAGTACTTC.

The chain links TRBV5-4 to TRBJ2-7; the match to TRBD1 covers 12 bases. The CDR3 has 13 amino acids. Germline-derived CDR1 and CDR2 are SGHNT and YYREEE (reference sequence). Germline trimming cut 3 bases from V and 6 bases from J; bases unmatched to any gene: 1. The CDR3 DNA follows: TGTGCCAGCAGCTGGGACAGGGGGCTCGAGCAGTACTTC. It encodes CASSWDRGLEQYF.

The chain has TRBV4-1 and TRBJ1-1, with D unclear. The length of the CDR3 is 15 residues. Germline V gives CDR1 MGHRA, CDR2 YSYEKL. V lost 0 bases to trimming and J lost 3 bases, with 11 bases between them. The CDR3 sequence is CASSQDHQRDTEAFF. The CDR3 DNA sequence: TGCGCCAGCAGCCAAGACCACCAGAGGGACACTGAAGCTTTCTTT.